This T cell receptor (beta chain) was retrieved from a study of graft-versus-host responses after intestinal transplantation. Study background: Induction using anti-thymocyte globulin, followed by tacrolimus and steroids for approximately three years, was given to all recipients.

The CDR3 is 12 amino acids. The V gene lost 5 bases and the J gene lost 6 bases, with 9 bases spanning the gap. Germline V gene sequence: CDR1 SGHVS, CDR2 FQNEAQ. Sequencing used immunoSEQ multiplex PCR; TCRdb keeps in-frame clones, though not all of them. The sample records 98,000 or so clones, 86% being singletons. Sequenced material: PBMCs, taken 255 days after intestinal transplant. The genes are TRBV7-8 and TRBJ2-3; perhaps TRBD2 as D (5 bases). The receptor's source is a human patient who received an intestinal transplant, so some T cells may come from the graft donor. The CDR3 nucleotides are TGTGCCAGCAGCCCGCGGAGGGATACGCAGTATTTT. This codes for CASSPRRDTQYF.